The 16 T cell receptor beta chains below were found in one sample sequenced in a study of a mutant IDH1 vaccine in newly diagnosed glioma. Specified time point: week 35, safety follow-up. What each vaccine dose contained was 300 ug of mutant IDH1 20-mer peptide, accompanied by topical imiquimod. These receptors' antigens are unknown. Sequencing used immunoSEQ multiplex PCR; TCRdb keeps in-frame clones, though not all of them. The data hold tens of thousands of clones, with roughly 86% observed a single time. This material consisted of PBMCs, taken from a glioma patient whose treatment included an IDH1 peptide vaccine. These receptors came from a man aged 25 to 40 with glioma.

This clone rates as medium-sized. CDR3 amino acids: CASSSSGRYTGELFF. Written as DNA, the CDR3 is TGTGCCAGCAGCTCTAGCGGGCGTTACACCGGGGAGCTGTTTTTT. The V and J genes are TRBV5-4 and TRBJ2-2; 8 bases agree with TRBD2. Trimming removed 3 bases from V and 3 bases from J; junction bases left unmatched: 4. This CDR3 contains 15 residues. Germline values: CDR1 SGHNT, CDR2 YYREEE (reference sequence).

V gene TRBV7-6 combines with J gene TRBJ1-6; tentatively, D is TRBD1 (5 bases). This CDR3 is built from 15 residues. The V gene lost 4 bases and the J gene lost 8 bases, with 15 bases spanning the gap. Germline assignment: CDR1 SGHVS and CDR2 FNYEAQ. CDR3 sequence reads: CASSSNPRGDSPLHF. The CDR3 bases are TGTGCCAGCAGCTCAAACCCACGGGGGGATTCACCCCTCCACTTT.

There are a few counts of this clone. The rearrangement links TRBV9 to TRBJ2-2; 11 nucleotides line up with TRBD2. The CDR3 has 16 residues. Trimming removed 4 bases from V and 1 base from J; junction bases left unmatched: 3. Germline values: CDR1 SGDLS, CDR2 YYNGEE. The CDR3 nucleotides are TGTGCCAGCAGCAGAGGACTAGCGGGGAACACCGGGGAGCTGTTTTTT. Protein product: CASSRGLAGNTGELFF.

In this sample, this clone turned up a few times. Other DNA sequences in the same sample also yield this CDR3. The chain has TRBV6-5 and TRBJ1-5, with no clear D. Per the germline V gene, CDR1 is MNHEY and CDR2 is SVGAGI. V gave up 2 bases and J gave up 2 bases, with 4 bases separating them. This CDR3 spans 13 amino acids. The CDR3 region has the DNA TGTGCCAGCAGTTACAGGGGCAATCAGCCCCAGCATTTT. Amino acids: CASSYRGNQPQHF.

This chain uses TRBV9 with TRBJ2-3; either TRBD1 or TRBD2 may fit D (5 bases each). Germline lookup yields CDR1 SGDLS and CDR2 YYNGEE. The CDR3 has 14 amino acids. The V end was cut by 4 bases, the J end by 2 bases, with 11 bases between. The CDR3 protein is CASSPGASTDTQYF. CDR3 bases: TGTGCCAGCAGCCCCGGGGCCTCCACAGATACGCAGTATTTT.

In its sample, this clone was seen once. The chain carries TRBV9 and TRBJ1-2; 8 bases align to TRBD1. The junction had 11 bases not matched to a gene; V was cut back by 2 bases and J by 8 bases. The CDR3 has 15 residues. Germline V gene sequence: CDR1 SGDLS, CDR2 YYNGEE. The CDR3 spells CASSVQDRESGGYTF. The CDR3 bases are TGTGCCAGCAGCGTCCAGGACAGGGAAAGTGGGGGCTACACCTTC.

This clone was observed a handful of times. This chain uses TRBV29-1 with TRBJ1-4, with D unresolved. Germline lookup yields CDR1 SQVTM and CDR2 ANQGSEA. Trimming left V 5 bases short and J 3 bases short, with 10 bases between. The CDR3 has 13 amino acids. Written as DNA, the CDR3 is TGCAGCGTTCTAGATAAGGCTAATGAAAAACTGTTTTTT. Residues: CSVLDKANEKLFF. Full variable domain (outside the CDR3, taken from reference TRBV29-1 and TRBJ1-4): SAVISQKPSRDICQRGTSLTIQCQVDSQVTMMFWYRQQPGQSLTLIATANQGSEATYESGFVIDKFPISRPNLTFSTLTVSNMSPEDSSIYLCSVLDKANEKLFFGSGTQLSVL.

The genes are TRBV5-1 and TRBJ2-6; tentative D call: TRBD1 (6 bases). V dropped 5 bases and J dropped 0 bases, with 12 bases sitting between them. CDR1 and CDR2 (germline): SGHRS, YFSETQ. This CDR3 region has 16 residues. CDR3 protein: CASRVGQSSGANVLTF. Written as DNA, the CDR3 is TGCGCCAGCAGGGTGGGACAATCCTCTGGGGCCAACGTCCTGACTTTC.

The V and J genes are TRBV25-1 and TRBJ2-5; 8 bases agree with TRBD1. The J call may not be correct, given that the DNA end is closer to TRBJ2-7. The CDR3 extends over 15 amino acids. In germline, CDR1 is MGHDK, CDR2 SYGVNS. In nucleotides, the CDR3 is TGTGCCAGCAGTGATGGAAACAGGGGGACCTACGAGCAGTACTTC. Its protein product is CASSDGNRGTYEQYF.

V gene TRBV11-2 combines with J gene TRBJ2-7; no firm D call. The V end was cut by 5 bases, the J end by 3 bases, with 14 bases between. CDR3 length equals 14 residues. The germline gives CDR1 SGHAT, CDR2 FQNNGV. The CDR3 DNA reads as TGTGCCAGCAGCCCCGTTGGGTTTCTCTACGAGCAGTACTTC. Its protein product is CASSPVGFLYEQYF.

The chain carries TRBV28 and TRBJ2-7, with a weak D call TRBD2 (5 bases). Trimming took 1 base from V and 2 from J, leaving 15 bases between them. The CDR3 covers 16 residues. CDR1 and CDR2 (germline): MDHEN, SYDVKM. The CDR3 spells CASSLYSPGRAYEQYF. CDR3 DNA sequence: TGTGCCAGCAGTTTATATTCCCCGGGAAGGGCCTACGAGCAGTACTTC.

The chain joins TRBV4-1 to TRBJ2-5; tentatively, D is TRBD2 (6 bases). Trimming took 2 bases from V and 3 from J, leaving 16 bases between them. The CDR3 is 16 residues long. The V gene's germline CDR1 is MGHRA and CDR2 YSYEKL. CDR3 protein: CASSQWRAGKKETQYF. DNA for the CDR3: TGCGCCAGCAGCCAATGGCGTGCGGGGAAAAAAGAGACCCAGTACTTC.

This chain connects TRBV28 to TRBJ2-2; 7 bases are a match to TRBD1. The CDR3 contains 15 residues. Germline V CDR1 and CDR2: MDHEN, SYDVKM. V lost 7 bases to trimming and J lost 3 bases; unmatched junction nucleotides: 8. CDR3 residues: CASKIQGKDTGELFF. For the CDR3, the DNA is TGTGCCAGCAAAATACAGGGGAAGGACACCGGGGAGCTGTTTTTT. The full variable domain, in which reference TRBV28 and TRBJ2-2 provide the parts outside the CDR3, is DVKVTQSSRYLVKRTGEKVFLECVQDMDHENMFWYRQDPGLGLRLIYFSYDVKMKEKGDIPEGYSVSREKKERFSLILESASTNQTSMYLCASKIQGKDTGELFFGEGSRLTVL.

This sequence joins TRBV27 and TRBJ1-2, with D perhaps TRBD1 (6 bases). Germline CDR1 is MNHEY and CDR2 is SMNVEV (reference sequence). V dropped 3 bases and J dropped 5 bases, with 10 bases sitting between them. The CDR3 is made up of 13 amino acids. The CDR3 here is CASSFGGAYGYTF. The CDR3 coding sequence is TGTGCCAGCAGTTTCGGGGGCGCATATGGCTACACCTTC.

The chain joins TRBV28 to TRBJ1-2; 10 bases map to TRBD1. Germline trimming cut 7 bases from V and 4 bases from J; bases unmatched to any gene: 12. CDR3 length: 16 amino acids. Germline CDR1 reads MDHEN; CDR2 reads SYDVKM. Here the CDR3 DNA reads TGTGCCAGCACCCGCCCCAGACAGGGGGCGACCTATGGCTACACCTTC. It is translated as CASTRPRQGATYGYTF.

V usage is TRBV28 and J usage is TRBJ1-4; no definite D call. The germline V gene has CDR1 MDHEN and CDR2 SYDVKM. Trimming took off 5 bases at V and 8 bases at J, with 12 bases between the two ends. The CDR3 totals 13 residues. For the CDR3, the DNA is TGTGCCAGCAGTATCCTATCGGGGGAAAAACTGTTTTTT. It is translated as CASSILSGEKLFF.